These 5 T cell receptor beta chains share one sample of origin, sequenced in a study of identical twins. Using its own MiXCR run on the 5' RACE reads, TCRdb lists one record per CDR3 protein. The sample includes about 520,000 distinct CDR3 sequences, around 20% seen only once; the top ten take approximately 0.95%. Another study also made use of these data, one on T cells expressing NK-cell markers.

The sequencing sample was made of CD4+ T cells sorted from blood. Source of these receptors: a young woman in good health.

This clonotype was seen a few times. The chain recombines TRBV7-9 with TRBJ2-7, with D hard to call. Trimming took 5 bases from V and 0 from J, leaving 8 bases between them. The CDR3 is 13 amino acids. Per the germline V gene, CDR1 is SEHNR and CDR2 is FQNEAQ (reference sequence). The DNA of the CDR3 is TGTGCCAGCAGCAAGACGCCCTCCTACGAGCAGTACTTC. It codes for CASSKTPSYEQYF.

This clonotype was recorded a few times. This rearrangement joins TRBV5-6 to TRBJ2-1; 12 bases match TRBD2. This CDR3 is 18 amino acids long. J lost 4 bases, V lost 4 bases, and 12 bases had no gene match. Germline lookup yields CDR1 SGHDT and CDR2 YYEEEE. The DNA of the CDR3 is TGTGCCAGCAGCCCCGGACTAGCGGGGAATGCCCGGTACAATGAGCAGTTCTTC. Protein sequence: CASSPGLAGNARYNEQFF.

The rearrangement links TRBV10-1 to TRBJ2-7; no clear D gene. V was shortened by 4 bases and J by 0 bases, with 7 bases between the two germline ends. This CDR3 has 13 amino acids. CDR1 and CDR2 from the germline V gene are WNHNN and SYGVQD (reference sequence). CDR3 coding DNA: TGCGCCAGCAGTGGGTTACTCTCCTACGAGCAGTACTTC. Its protein product is CASSGLLSYEQYF.

V usage is TRBV20-1 and J usage is TRBJ1-5, with no clear D. V shed 3 bases and J shed 0 bases, with 12 bases lying between them. Germline V gene lookup returns CDR1 DFQATT and CDR2 SNEGSKA (reference sequence). The CDR3 sequence is 15 residues long. The CDR3 bases are TGCAGTGCTAGGAATAAGTGGTATAGCAATCAGCCCCAGCATTTT. It is translated as CSARNKWYSNQPQHF.

The rearrangement joins TRBV10-3 to TRBJ2-7; D may be TRBD1 (6 bases). Germline V gene sequence: CDR1 ENHRY, CDR2 SYGVKD. The CDR3 runs 14 residues. V shed 6 bases and J shed 2 bases, with 14 bases lying between them. The CDR3 DNA is TGTGCCATCAGAAGGACAGCTATTACCTACGAGCAGTACTTC. This codes for CAIRRTAITYEQYF.